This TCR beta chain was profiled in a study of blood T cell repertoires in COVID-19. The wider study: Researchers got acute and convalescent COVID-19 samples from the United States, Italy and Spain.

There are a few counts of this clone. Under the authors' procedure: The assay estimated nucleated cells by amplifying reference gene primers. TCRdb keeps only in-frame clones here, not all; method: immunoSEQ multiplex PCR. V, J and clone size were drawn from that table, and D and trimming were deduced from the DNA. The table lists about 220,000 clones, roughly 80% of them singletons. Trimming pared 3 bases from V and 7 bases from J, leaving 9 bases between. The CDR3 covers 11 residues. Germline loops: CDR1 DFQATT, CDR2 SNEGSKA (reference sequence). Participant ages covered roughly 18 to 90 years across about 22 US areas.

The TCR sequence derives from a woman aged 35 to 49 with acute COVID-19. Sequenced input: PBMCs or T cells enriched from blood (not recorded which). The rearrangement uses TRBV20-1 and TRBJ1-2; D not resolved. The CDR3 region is CSARGGGGYTF. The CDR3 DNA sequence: TGCAGTGCTAGGGGAGGTGGTGGCTACACCTTC.